One TCR beta chain is described in this entry. Its antigen is still unknown. This entry comes from a study of cytomegalovirus exposure and HLA in healthy donors. From germline, CDR1 is MRHNA and CDR2 SNTAGT. The J segment lost 5 bases and the V segment lost 4 bases, leaving 9 bases of the junction unmatched. The CDR3 covers 15 residues. PCR amplification relied on 60 Vbeta primers (plus 13 Jbeta primers). The method was immunoSEQ multiplex PCR; TCRdb's version includes in-frame clones alone and lacks a portion of them. The sample has around 100,000 clones; roughly 85% are singletons. Study outcomes and limitations: About 87% or about 30% of the time was how often most TCR beta V segments were productive, according to an earlier analysis. Rare TCR sequences dominated, though some public TCRs recurred in many donors. HLA restriction was apparent for most CMV-associated TCR beta chains in a later analysis.

The sequence came from a man aged 55 to 70 in good health and CMV-seropositive. The sequencing input was PBMCs. This chain connects TRBV6-4 to TRBJ1-2; 8 bases are a match to TRBD1. The CDR3 DNA sequence: TGTGCCAGCAGTGTGGCCGGGACAGGAGATTATGGCTACACCTTC. Encoded protein: CASSVAGTGDYGYTF.